Following are 14 T cell receptor beta chains from one sample sequenced in a study of blood T cell repertoires in COVID-19. Assay: immunoSEQ multiplex PCR; the TCRdb copy retains only in-frame clones and omits some. The sample has about 670,000 clones; 85% to 90% are singletons. The sequenced material came from peripheral blood. These receptors were taken from a young woman with acute or convalescent COVID-19.

This clone came up once. This CDR3 is also generated by other DNA sequences in the sample. V is TRBV12-3 or TRBV12-4 and J is TRBJ2-2; no clear D gene. Trimming stripped 6 bases from V and 6 bases from J, with 2 bases between. The CDR3 has 10 amino acids. CDR3 sequence (DNA): TGTGCCAGCAGCTCCGGGGAGCTGTTTTTT. Protein: CASSSGELFF.

The gene calls are TRBV5-8 and TRBJ1-1; D is uncertain. Germline V gives CDR1 SGHTS, CDR2 YDEGEE. CDR3 size: 12 residues. V was pared by 3 bases and J by 10 bases, with 13 bases between. CDR3 coding DNA: TGTGCCAGCAGCTCGTATCCCGGGATAGCTTTCTTT. As protein: CASSSYPGIAFF.

This chain links TRBV11-2 with TRBJ2-3, with 7 bases fitting TRBD1. Germline CDR1 reads SGHAT; CDR2 reads FQNNGV. J was trimmed by 4 bases and V by 8 bases; bases with no gene match: 9. This CDR3 has 14 residues. The CDR3 reads CASGDRVEADTQYF. The CDR3 bases are TGTGCCAGCGGCGACAGGGTCGAGGCAGATACGCAGTATTTT.

This rearrangement joins TRBV4-1 to TRBJ2-7, with D uncertain. V lost 1 base to trimming and J lost 2 bases, with 9 bases between them. Germline values: CDR1 MGHRA, CDR2 YSYEKL. The CDR3 consists of 14 residues. The CDR3: CASSQVVSPYEQYF. The CDR3 DNA follows: TGCGCCAGCAGCCAAGTCGTTTCTCCCTACGAGCAGTACTTC.

This chain joins TRBV4-1 and TRBJ2-1, with 15 positions matching TRBD2. The CDR3 is made up of 17 amino acids. The germline V gene has CDR1 MGHRA and CDR2 YSYEKL. Unmatched junction bases numbered 7, after V lost 3 bases and J lost 7 bases. CDR3 DNA sequence: TGCGCCAGCAGCCAGGGACTAGCGGGGGGTTTGAGGAATGAGCAGTTCTTC. It is translated as CASSQGLAGGLRNEQFF.

V gene TRBV5-1 combines with J gene TRBJ1-1, with D hard to call. The ends were cut back, 3 bases at V and 10 bases at J, with 19 bases in the middle. The CDR3 has 14 amino acids. Germline lookup yields CDR1 SGHRS and CDR2 YFSETQ. The DNA for the CDR3 is TGCGCCAGCAGCTCTACGGCAGTTAGCACGTTAGCTTTCTTT. Protein sequence: CASSSTAVSTLAFF.

This rearrangement joins TRBV30 to TRBJ1-3, with a weak D call TRBD1 (6 bases). Germline loops: CDR1 GTSNPN, CDR2 SVGIG (reference sequence). The CDR3 has 15 amino acids. The germline V and J ends were trimmed by 0 bases and 3 bases, with 12 bases remaining between them. The CDR3 DNA reads as TGTGCCTGGAGTGTATCTAGGGGGAGTGGAAACACCATATATTTT. It translates to CAWSVSRGSGNTIYF.

The DNA of the CDR3 is TGTGCCAGCAGCTCACAGGGGTACACTGAAGCTTTCTTT. The encoded protein is CASSSQGYTEAFF. V usage is TRBV7-3 and J usage is TRBJ1-1; 7 bases line up with TRBD1. Trimming cost V 4 bases and J 3 bases; bases outside gene matches: 2. The CDR3 extends over 13 amino acids. Germline CDR1 reads SGHTA; CDR2 reads FQGTGA.

The genes are TRBV24-1 and TRBJ2-7, with 8 bases lining up with TRBD1. The germline V gene encodes CDR1 KGHDR and CDR2 SFDVKD. The CDR3 loop spans 16 amino acids. V was clipped by 3 bases and J by 5 bases; unmatched bases: 11. CDR3 sequence reads: CATSDPTGERGDEQYF. As DNA, the CDR3 is TGTGCCACCAGTGATCCGACAGGGGAGCGTGGCGACGAGCAGTACTTC.

The CDR3 region is CASSVGTGGSENTEAFF. The CDR3 DNA reads TGTGCCAGCAGCGTGGGGACAGGGGGCTCAGAGAACACTGAAGCTTTCTTT. The chain employs TRBV9 and TRBJ1-1; TRBD1 matches 12 bases. The CDR3 has 17 residues. The trim removed 2 bases at V and 1 base at J, leaving 6 bases unmatched. Germline V gives CDR1 SGDLS, CDR2 YYNGEE.

The chain joins TRBV15 to TRBJ2-5, with unresolved D. The CDR3 length is 14 residues. Germline V gene lookup returns CDR1 LNHNV and CDR2 YYDKDF (reference sequence). Trimming pared 1 base from V and 3 bases from J, leaving 9 bases between. CDR3 coding DNA: TGTGCCACCAGCAGAGGTTTGGCGGAAGAGACCCAGTACTTC. Protein: CATSRGLAEETQYF.

CDR3 protein: CASREPNRGAFF. In nucleotides, the CDR3 is TGTGCCAGCAGAGAACCGAACCGAGGAGCTTTCTTT. V usage is TRBV27 and J usage is TRBJ1-1; D remains unclear. The CDR3 sequence is 12 residues long. CDR1 and CDR2 from the germline V gene are MNHEY and SMNVEV (reference sequence). The V and J ends lost 6 bases and 10 bases respectively, with 15 bases between them.

The V gene is TRBV3-1 (or the pseudogene TRBV3-2), the J gene TRBJ2-2; D is undetermined. The ends were cut back, 4 bases at V and 6 bases at J, with 18 bases in the middle. Germline CDR1 is LGHDT and CDR2 is YNNKEL (reference sequence). The length of the CDR3 is 16 residues. This CDR3 is CASSLSRIEDSGELFF. CDR3 DNA sequence: TGTGCCAGCAGCCTCTCCCGGATCGAGGATTCCGGGGAGCTGTTTTTT.

J is TRBJ2-1 and V is TRBV29-1, with 12 bases matching TRBD2. The junction had 6 bases not matched to a gene; V was cut back by 6 bases and J by 0 bases. This CDR3 spans 16 amino acids. The germline V gene encodes CDR1 SQVTM and CDR2 ANQGSEA. CDR3 loop: CSVDGLAGTSYNEQFF. The CDR3, as DNA: TGCAGCGTAGACGGACTAGCGGGGACCTCCTACAATGAGCAGTTCTTC.